The clone carrying this TCR beta chain was observed a few times. Its antigen is not known. The record originates from a study of beta chain features in type 1 diabetes. Study-level results: When VDJ junctions were examined, type 1 diabetes patients showed fewer insertions and more deletions. Type 1 diabetes patients showed a moderate but significant shortening of TCRB CDR3s in all four CD4+ subsets.

Germline V gene data show CDR1 as SGHTA and CDR2 as FQGTGA. V lost 3 bases to trimming and J lost 8 bases, with 7 bases between them. This CDR3 contains 12 residues. Every bit of the isolated RNA underwent reverse transcription, so sequencing read expressed TCRB transcripts. About 3.5 million reads per sample on average were obtained from naive, central memory and regulatory T cell samples. Profiling relied on immunoSEQ multiplex PCR, and the TCRdb table lists in-frame clones only, not all of them. The profile shows hundreds of thousands of clones, over 12% of them singletons. Material: naive CD4+ T cells from blood. The receptor comes from a man in his late teens or twenties with type 1 diabetes. The rearrangement links TRBV7-3 to TRBJ2-2, with D possibly matching TRBD1 (5 bases). For the CDR3, the DNA is TGTGCCAGCAGCTTCCCAGGGGGGGAGCTGTTTTTT. It codes for CASSFPGGELFF.